This record covers a single TCR beta chain. Its antigen is still unknown. No base-level quality is on record; no much larger clone is a single base apart. These data come from a study of T cell changes during pregnancy in multiple sclerosis (dated by TCRdb to between 2018 and 2020). Looking at the study overall: The study examined how the T cell repertoire changed over the course of pregnancy in women with multiple sclerosis.

The CDR3 runs 12 residues from the cysteine to the phenylalanine. Only the CDR3 part of the read is kept: 36 bases, read in frame from the first base. From a lookup of the germline V gene, CDR1 and CDR2 are SGHAT and FQNNGV. Trimming takes 3 bases from V and 1 base from J, and the germline ends sit 2 bases apart. Libraries were constructed by the immunoSEQ multiplex PCR assay. As stored in TCRdb, this immuneACCESS dataset retains in-frame rearrangements with V and J assigned. A fraction of the clones does not appear; measured against another copy, unresolved V genes explain less than half of the discrepancy, and the remainder lacks a known reason. Here the sample has about 110,000 clones; approximately 93% occur a single time. The ten most abundant clones make up 3% to 3.5% of the sample.

This clonotype was sampled from a female donor with multiple sclerosis, enrolled in a pregnancy study. This sample comprised peripheral blood, obtained after pregnancy. The chain employs TRBV11-2 and TRBJ2-3; the D gene is unclear. The DNA reads TGTGCCAGCAGCTTCGGCACAGATACGCAGTATTTT. This translates into CASSFGTDTQYF.